This TCR beta chain was sequenced in a study of T cell repertoires in cytomegalovirus infection. Across the whole study: It can be stated that public TCR beta signatures indicated CMV infection as well as a matching HLA type.

With respect to this clonotype: Antigen specificity is unknown.

Overall study results and limits: Cumulative frequency of public TCR beta families picked out carriers of CMV plus the relevant HLA.

Germline lookup yields CDR1 SNHLY and CDR2 FYNNEI. Trimming stripped 5 bases from V and 5 bases from J, with 9 bases between. This CDR3 comprises 12 residues. TCRdb reanalysed the reads using MiXCR and keeps one entry per CDR3 protein. This table has 830,000 or so distinct CDR3 sequences, less than 35% appearing once. The TCR sequence derives from a human donor in good health (CMV status not recorded). Some clones in this sample may be carry-over from other donors' samples. Sequenced here: cultured CD8+ T cells from PBMCs, sampled from culture after CMV antigen stimulation. This chain uses TRBV2 with TRBJ1-1; D uncertain. The CDR3 DNA follows: TGTGCCAGCAGTTCCAAAAAGACTGAAGCTTTCTTT. Translating it yields CASSSKKTEAFF.